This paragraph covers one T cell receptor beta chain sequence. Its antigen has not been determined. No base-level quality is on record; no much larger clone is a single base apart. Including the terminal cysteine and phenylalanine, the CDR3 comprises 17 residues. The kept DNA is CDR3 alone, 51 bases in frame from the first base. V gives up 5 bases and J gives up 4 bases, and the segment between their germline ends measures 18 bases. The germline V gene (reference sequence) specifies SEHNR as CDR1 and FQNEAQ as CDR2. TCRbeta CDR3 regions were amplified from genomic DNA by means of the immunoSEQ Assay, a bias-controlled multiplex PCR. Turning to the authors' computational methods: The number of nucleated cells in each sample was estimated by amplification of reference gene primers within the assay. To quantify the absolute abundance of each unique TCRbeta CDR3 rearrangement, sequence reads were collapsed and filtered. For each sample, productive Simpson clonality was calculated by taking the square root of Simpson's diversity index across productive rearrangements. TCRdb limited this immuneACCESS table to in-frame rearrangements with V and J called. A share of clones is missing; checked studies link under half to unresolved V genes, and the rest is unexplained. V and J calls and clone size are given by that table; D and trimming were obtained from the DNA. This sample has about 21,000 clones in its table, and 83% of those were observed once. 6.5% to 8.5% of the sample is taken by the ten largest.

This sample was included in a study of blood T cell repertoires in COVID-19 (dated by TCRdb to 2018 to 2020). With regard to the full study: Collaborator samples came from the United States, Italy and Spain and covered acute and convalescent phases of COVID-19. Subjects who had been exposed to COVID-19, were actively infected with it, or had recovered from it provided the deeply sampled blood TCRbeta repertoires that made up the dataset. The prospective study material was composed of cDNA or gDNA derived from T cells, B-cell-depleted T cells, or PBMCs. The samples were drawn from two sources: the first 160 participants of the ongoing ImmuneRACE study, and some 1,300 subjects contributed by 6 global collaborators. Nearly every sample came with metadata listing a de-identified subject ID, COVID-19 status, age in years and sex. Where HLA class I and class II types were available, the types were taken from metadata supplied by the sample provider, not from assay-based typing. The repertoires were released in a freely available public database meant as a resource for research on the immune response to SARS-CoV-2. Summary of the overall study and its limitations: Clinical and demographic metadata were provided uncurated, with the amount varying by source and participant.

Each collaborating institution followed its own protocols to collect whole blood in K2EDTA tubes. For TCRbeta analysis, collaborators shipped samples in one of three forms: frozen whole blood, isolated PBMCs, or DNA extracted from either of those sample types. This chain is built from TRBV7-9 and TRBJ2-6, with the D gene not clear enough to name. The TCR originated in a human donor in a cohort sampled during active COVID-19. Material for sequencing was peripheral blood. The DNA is TGTGCCAGCAGCACAACACCCGCCCTCTCCGGGGCCAACGTCCTGACTTTC. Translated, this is CASSTTPALSGANVLTF.